These 25 T cell receptor beta chains came from one sample sequenced in a study of tumor-infiltrating lymphocytes in primary liver carcinoma. Starting material of 500 to 600 ng total RNA yielded TCR beta cDNA via a constant-region primer. Employing slightly modified ARM-PCR, three nested multiplex PCR rounds were run, and these gave rise to the TCR beta libraries. A C-beta reverse primer was combined with TRBV1-TRBV30 forward primers in the first two PCR rounds, and each round had around 11 cycles. TCRdb re-analysed the multiplex PCR reads in MiXCR, keeping a single row per CDR3 protein. The table lists about 210,000 distinct CDR3 sequences, about 65% of them singletons. Extraction also yielded germline DNA, while blood RNA was obtained from unsorted whole blood. Source material: peripheral blood. The receptors were gathered from a woman in her sixties with primary liver carcinoma and hepatitis B virus infection.

This clonotype was seen only once. The chain links TRBV5-1 to TRBJ1-2, with D perhaps matching TRBD1 (6 bases). The length of the CDR3 is 15 residues. V shed 0 bases and J shed 0 bases, with 9 bases lying between them. The germline CDR1 and CDR2 sequences are SGHRS and YFSETQ. This CDR3 reads CASSLDDRTNYGYTF. The CDR3 coding sequence is TGCGCCAGCAGCTTGGATGACAGGACTAACTATGGCTACACCTTC.

This chain uses TRBV12-3 or TRBV12-4 with TRBJ2-3; D perhaps matches TRBD2 (6 bases). Trimming cost V 3 bases and J 1 base, with 14 bases left between them. The CDR3 loop spans 16 amino acids. CDR3 region: CASSFKSGRGTDTQYF. The CDR3 nucleotides read TGTGCCAGCAGTTTCAAGTCCGGGAGAGGCACAGATACGCAGTATTTT.

Of note for this clonotype: A read error is possible here, since a much larger clone lies one base away. The chain carries TRBV6-1 and TRBJ2-1; D is undetermined. The V gene's germline CDR1 is MNHNS and CDR2 SASEGT. CDR3 length equals 14 residues. The CDR3 sequence: CTSSESRVYNEQFF. The CDR3 DNA sequence: TGTACCAGCAGTGAATCCCGAGTATACAATGAGCAGTTCTTC.

The chain combines TRBV11-1 with TRBJ1-1; D perhaps matches TRBD1 (5 bases). The germline V gene has CDR1 SGHAT and CDR2 FQDESV (reference sequence). CDR3 length: 14 residues. V lost 4 bases, J lost 5 bases, and 14 bases lay in between. CDR3 in amino acids: CASSWDPQVTEAFF. The CDR3 coding sequence is TGTGCCAGCAGCTGGGACCCCCAGGTAACTGAAGCTTTCTTT.

This clonotype came up a few times. This may be a read error: a much more frequent sequence differs by one nucleotide. The chain is built from TRBV6-2 or TRBV6-3 and TRBJ2-1; 10 nucleotides match TRBD2. The CDR3 has 16 amino acids. Germline V CDR1 and CDR2: MNHEY, SVGEGT. V gave up 6 bases and J gave up 6 bases; unmatched junction bases: 11. Here the CDR3 DNA reads TGTGCCAGCAGGGATGTAGCGGGAGGACGGCTCAATGAGCAGTTCTTC. Its translation: CASRDVAGGRLNEQFF.

A note on this clonotype: The junction shows a germline mismatch at one end, possibly a read error. This chain uses TRBV11-2 with TRBJ2-1; the D gene is possibly TRBD1 (6 bases). This CDR3 contains 15 residues. Germline CDR1 and CDR2: SGHAT and FQNNGV. The CDR3 is CASSSGDTVYNEQLF. The CDR3 coding sequence is TGTGCCAGCAGCTCAGGGGACACGGTCTACAATGAGCAGCTCTTC.

This chain uses TRBV2 with TRBJ1-5; D is unresolved. Germline CDR1 reads SNHLY; CDR2 reads FYNNEI. The length of the CDR3 is 13 residues. V lost 8 bases and J 7 bases, leaving 15 bases between the germline ends. CDR3 nucleotide sequence: TGTGCCAGCTCTCGGACTCCGAGACAGCCCCAGCATTTT. Translated, it gives CASSRTPRQPQHF.

The chain recombines TRBV28 with TRBJ2-3; 9 nucleotides align to TRBD2. V lost 7 bases to trimming and J lost 2 bases; unmatched junction nucleotides: 7. This CDR3 is built from 15 residues. Germline V gene sequence: CDR1 MDHEN, CDR2 SYDVKM. CDR3 sequence reads: CASTPGLAHTDTQYF. The CDR3, as DNA: TGTGCCAGCACCCCGGGACTAGCCCACACAGATACGCAGTATTTT.

Concerning this clonotype itself: Mismatch with germline at one junction end may stem from a read error. This chain connects TRBV6-2 or TRBV6-3 to TRBJ2-5; D possibly corresponds to TRBD1 (6 bases). This CDR3 region has 14 residues. Germline assignment: CDR1 MNHEY and CDR2 SVGEGT. CDR3 in amino acids: CASSYQTQGETQYF. The CDR3 nucleotides read TGTGCCAGTAGTTACCAGACCCAGGGGGAGACCCAGTACTTC.

Concerning this clonotype itself: This may come from a read error, since a much larger clone is one base off. The chain joins TRBV6-1 to TRBJ2-1; the D gene is possibly TRBD1 (5 bases). V gave up 1 base and J gave up 7 bases, with 17 bases separating them. Looked up from germline, CDR1 is MNHNS and CDR2 is SASEGT. This CDR3 is built from 16 residues. Written as DNA, the CDR3 is TGTGCCAGCAGTGAAGTGGGTAAGGGGCCGGCAAATGAGCAGTTCTTC. Translation: CASSEVGKGPANEQFF.

This clonotype was detected a few times. A much larger clone lies a single base off, so this may be a read error. The rearrangement joins TRBV12-3 or TRBV12-4 to TRBJ2-1, with TRBD2 matching 10 bases. The V segment lost 11 bases and the J segment 4 bases; nucleotides outside the gene matches: 11. CDR3 length equals 15 residues. The CDR3 spells CACNLAGDYYNEQFF. The DNA for the CDR3 is TGTGCCTGCAACCTAGCGGGAGACTATTACAATGAGCAGTTCTTC.

The V and J genes are TRBV28 and TRBJ2-5; 15 positions agree with TRBD2. In germline, CDR1 is MDHEN, CDR2 SYDVKM. V lost 7 bases, J lost 4 bases, and 7 bases stayed unmatched. This CDR3 comprises 16 residues. The CDR3 loop is CASTEGGLAGGETQYF. The CDR3 DNA sequence: TGTGCCAGCACCGAAGGGGGACTAGCGGGAGGAGAGACCCAGTACTTC.

This clonotype was found a few times. The chain links TRBV7-8 to TRBJ2-1; 8 bases agree with TRBD2. The V gene end was trimmed by 1 base and the J gene end by 10 bases; junction bases not matched to a gene: 6. The CDR3 runs to 14 residues. Looked up from germline, CDR1 is SGHVS and CDR2 is FQNEAQ. CDR3 sequence reads: CASSLGRLAREQFF. The CDR3 DNA is TGTGCCAGCAGCTTAGGGAGACTAGCGAGGGAGCAGTTCTTC.

This clonotype is a singleton in its sample. The rearrangement links TRBV28 to TRBJ1-5; D not resolved. Germline V gives CDR1 MDHEN, CDR2 SYDVKM. V gave up 5 bases and J gave up 6 bases, with 17 bases separating them. The CDR3 extends over 15 amino acids. The CDR3 region is CASSTLGGRRQPQHF. The CDR3 nucleotides read TGTGCCAGCAGTACCCTGGGAGGTCGGCGTCAGCCCCAGCATTTT. Together with reference TRBV28 and TRBJ1-5, the CDR3 gives the full variable domain: DVKVTQSSRYLVKRTGEKVFLECVQDMDHENMFWYRQDPGLGLRLIYFSYDVKMKEKGDIPEGYSVSREKKERFSLILESASTNQTSMYLCASSTLGGRRQPQHFGDGTRLSIL.

This clonotype was found a few times. The V call is TRBV6-1, the J call TRBJ2-2, with D perhaps TRBD1 (5 bases). V lost 6 bases to trimming and J lost 1 base, with 12 bases between them. CDR3 length: 15 residues. The V gene's germline CDR1 is MNHNS and CDR2 SASEGT. The CDR3 sequence is CASRAGLENTGELFF. CDR3 bases: TGTGCCAGCAGAGCAGGGCTGGAGAACACCGGGGAGCTGTTTTTT.

This clonotype came up a few times. The genes are TRBV30 and TRBJ1-2; 12 bases are a match to TRBD1. Trimming at V came to 1 base and at J to 8 bases, leaving 5 bases not matched to a gene. The CDR3 consists of 14 residues. The germline V gene encodes CDR1 GTSNPN and CDR2 SVGIG (reference sequence). In nucleotides, the CDR3 is TGTGCCTGGAGTGCCGGGACAGGGGGCACCGGCTACACCTTC. Translating gives CAWSAGTGGTGYTF.

The chain couples TRBV9 to TRBJ2-7; possibly TRBD2 for D (5 bases). Germline CDR1 reads SGDLS; CDR2 reads YYNGEE. The CDR3 spans 14 residues. Trimming left V 3 bases short and J 1 base short, with 11 bases between. The CDR3 loop reads CASSAMDWSYEQYF. CDR3 sequence (DNA): TGTGCCAGCAGCGCCATGGACTGGTCCTACGAGCAGTACTTC.

For this clonotype: The junction does not match germline at one end; this may be a read error. The CDR3 region is CASNLGTPERFYGYTF. CDR3 in DNA: TGTGCCAGCAACCTCGGGACACCGGAGAGGTTCTATGGCTACACCTTT. The chain couples TRBV11-2 to TRBJ1-2, with D tentatively TRBD1 (6 bases). The CDR3 is made up of 16 amino acids. The germline gives CDR1 SGHAT, CDR2 FQNNGV.

The chain combines TRBV11-2 with TRBJ2-1, with 11 bases lining up with TRBD2. Germline assignment: CDR1 SGHAT and CDR2 FQNNGV. This CDR3 is 16 amino acids long. Trimming removed 7 bases from V and 7 bases from J; junction bases left unmatched: 12. Here the CDR3 reads CASNPFSGRADNEQFF. CDR3 nucleotides: TGTGCCAGCAACCCTTTTAGCGGGAGGGCCGATAATGAGCAGTTCTTC.

The chain has TRBV30 and TRBJ2-3, with 8 positions matching TRBD2. The junction had 15 bases not matched to a gene; V was cut back by 1 base and J by 3 bases. The germline gives CDR1 GTSNPN, CDR2 SVGIG (reference sequence). The CDR3 totals 18 residues. The CDR3 spells CAWSDETGTRVGTDTQYF. CDR3 DNA sequence: TGTGCCTGGAGTGACGAAACCGGGACTAGGGTGGGGACAGATACGCAGTATTTT.

A remark on this clonotype: No conserved phenylalanine or tryptophan ends this CDR3, so it is likely a read error. This chain joins TRBV11-1 and TRBJ2-6; no clear D. Germline V gene data show CDR1 as SGHAT and CDR2 as FQDESV (reference sequence). CDR3 length: 15 amino acids. CDR3 DNA sequence: TGTACCAGCAGCTTGGGCCGAGCTGGGGCCAACGTCCTGACTGTC. Its protein is CTSSLGRAGANVLTV.

In regard to this clonotype: This CDR3 is missing its conserved last phenylalanine or tryptophan, likely due to a read error. The chain combines TRBV29-1 with TRBJ2-5; unclear D gene. The CDR3 is 13 residues long. Germline V gene sequence: CDR1 SQVTM, CDR2 ANQGSEA. The CDR3 spells CSVEDKYQEIQYY. For the CDR3, the DNA is TGCAGCGTTGAAGACAAGTACCAAGAGATCCAGTACTAC.

Notes on this clonotype: Germline and junction disagree at one end, which may indicate a read error. Here the CDR3 reads CASSLVGNTEALF. DNA of the CDR3: TGTGCCAGCAGCTTGGTAGGGAACACTGAAGCTCTCTTT. This chain links TRBV5-6 with TRBJ1-1; the D is unclear. CDR3 length: 13 amino acids. Germline values: CDR1 SGHDT, CDR2 YYEEEE.

A remark on this clonotype: A much more abundant neighbour one base away suggests this may be a read error. The CDR3 protein is CANSKAEYNEQFF. CDR3 DNA sequence: TGTGCCAACAGTAAGGCGGAATACAATGAGCAGTTCTTC. The chain combines TRBV6-6 with TRBJ2-1, with D hard to call. CDR3 length: 13 amino acids. CDR1 is MNHNY, CDR2 SVGAGI, per germline (reference sequence).

The count of this clonotype is one. A much larger clone differs by one base, so this may be a read error. The V gene is TRBV10-3, the J gene TRBJ2-1; D not certain. Germline loops: CDR1 ENHRY, CDR2 SYGVKD. The CDR3 loop spans 14 amino acids. CDR3 sequence (DNA): TGTGCCATCAGTGGCCAGCCCCCTTTGGATGAGCATTTCTTC. Amino acids: CAISGQPPLDEHFF.